This is a list of T cell receptor beta chains from one sample in a study of blood T cell repertoires in COVID-19. The method was immunoSEQ multiplex PCR; TCRdb's version includes in-frame clones alone and lacks a portion of them. The top ten clones hold 10% to 15% of a sample with nearly 55,000 clones, 86% of them seen once. The sample taken for sequencing was peripheral blood. These receptors all come from a man aged 65 to 85 with active COVID-19. Each CDR3 is given with its conserved first and last residue. The D gene is left open where the match is weak. The size of a clone is reported for some rows only, either as once, few or many, or as a class for expanded clones.

V gene: TRBV7-2
D gene: .
clone size: once
J gene: TRBJ1-6
CDR3 DNA: TGTGCCAGCAGCTTAGGGAGAGTATTCTATTCACCCCTCCACTTT
CDR3 protein: CASSLGRVFYSPLHF

V gene: TRBV5-1
D gene: .
clone size: .
J gene: TRBJ1-1
CDR3 DNA: TGCGCCAGCAATCCAGCGGGGGGAGAGCCTGAAGCTTTCTTT
CDR3 protein: CASNPAGGEPEAFF

V gene: TRBV5-1
D gene: .
clone size: .
J gene: TRBJ1-1
CDR3 DNA: TGCGCCAGCAGCTTGGAATCGAGGAACACTGAAGCTTTCTTT
CDR3 protein: CASSLESRNTEAFF

V gene: TRBV7-9
D gene: .
clone size: .
J gene: TRBJ2-5
CDR3 DNA: TGTGCCAGCAGCCCGCCAGCCGGGGAGACCCAGTACTTC
CDR3 protein: CASSPPAGETQYF

V gene: TRBV9
D gene: .
clone size: once
J gene: TRBJ2-2
CDR3 DNA: TGTGCCAGCAGCGTAGATGCATCGGCAGGGGCCGGGGAGCTGTTTTTT
CDR3 protein: CASSVDASAGAGELFF

V gene: TRBV28
D gene: TRBD2
clone size: .
J gene: TRBJ2-7
CDR3 DNA: TGTGCCAGCAGTTTCGGGGGGGCGTCCTACGAGCAGTACTTC
CDR3 protein: CASSFGGASYEQYF

V gene: TRBV5-6
D gene: .
clone size: once
J gene: TRBJ2-3
CDR3 DNA: TGTGCCAGCAGCTTGGAGTATCCAGGGGCCGCGGGTACGCAGTATTTT
CDR3 protein: CASSLEYPGAAGTQYF

V gene: TRBV30
D gene: .
clone size: .
J gene: TRBJ2-1
CDR3 DNA: TGTGCCTGGAGTGTTAGCCTACCCGGGGGTGGGGAGCAGTTCTTC
CDR3 protein: CAWSVSLPGGGEQFF

V gene: TRBV5-6
D gene: .
clone size: .
J gene: TRBJ1-6
CDR3 DNA: TGTGCCAGCACCCGGGGGTCGAGCTCCTATAATTCACCCCTCCACTTT
CDR3 protein: CASTRGSSSYNSPLHF

V gene: TRBV19
D gene: .
clone size: .
J gene: TRBJ1-2
CDR3 DNA: TGTGCCACCCGCCGGAGTGTTGGCTACACCTTC
CDR3 protein: CATRRSVGYTF

V gene: TRBV30
D gene: .
clone size: .
J gene: TRBJ1-6
CDR3 DNA: TGTGCCGGCGAGGCCCTTAATTCACCCCTCCACTTT
CDR3 protein: CAGEALNSPLHF

V gene: TRBV4-1
D gene: .
clone size: .
J gene: TRBJ1-2
CDR3 DNA: TGCGCCAGCAGCGTAGGGGGGGGCAAAGTCTCGGGCTACACCTTC
CDR3 protein: CASSVGGGKVSGYTF

V gene: TRBV5-1
D gene: TRBD1
clone size: few
J gene: TRBJ1-2
CDR3 DNA: TGCGCCAGCAGCCTATCGGGACAGGGCAGCCCTACCTCAAACTATGGCTACACCTTC
CDR3 protein: CASSLSGQGSPTSNYGYTF

V gene: TRBV19
D gene: .
clone size: once
J gene: TRBJ1-2
CDR3 DNA: TGTGCCAGTAGTGGATCTGGAGTGAACTATGGCTACACCTTC
CDR3 protein: CASSGSGVNYGYTF

V gene: TRBV5-1
D gene: TRBD1
clone size: .
J gene: TRBJ1-1
CDR3 DNA: TGCGCCAGCAGTACCACAGGGGGCCTCGCTTTCTTT
CDR3 protein: CASSTTGGLAFF

V gene: TRBV5-1
D gene: TRBD1
clone size: .
J gene: TRBJ2-7
CDR3 DNA: TGCGCCAGCAGCTCCCGGGACAGAAGTGGCGAGCAGTACTTC
CDR3 protein: CASSSRDRSGEQYF

V gene: TRBV5-1
D gene: TRBD2
clone size: .
J gene: TRBJ2-3
CDR3 DNA: TGCGCCAGCAGCTTGGAGGCTAGCGGGGGGGCATCGGATACGCAGTATTTT
CDR3 protein: CASSLEASGGASDTQYF

V gene: TRBV3-1/TRBV3-2
D gene: .
clone size: .
J gene: TRBJ1-1
CDR3 DNA: TGTGCCAGCAGCCCGCAACTAGAAAGTAGAGCTTTCTTT
CDR3 protein: CASSPQLESRAFF

V gene: TRBV11-3
D gene: TRBD1
clone size: once
J gene: TRBJ2-5
CDR3 DNA: TGTGCCAGCAGCTTAGCCCACAGGGGGCGAGAGACCCAGTACTTC
CDR3 protein: CASSLAHRGRETQYF

V gene: TRBV19
D gene: .
clone size: .
J gene: TRBJ2-2
CDR3 DNA: TGTGCCAGTAGTCCCGGTTTTACCGGGGAGCTGTTTTTT
CDR3 protein: CASSPGFTGELFF

V gene: TRBV5-4
D gene: TRBD2
clone size: .
J gene: TRBJ2-3
CDR3 DNA: TGTGCCAGCAGCTCCCGCAGCTCCAGCGGGGGCACAGATACGCAGTATTTT
CDR3 protein: CASSSRSSSGGTDTQYF

V gene: TRBV9
D gene: .
clone size: once
J gene: TRBJ2-5
CDR3 DNA: TGTGCCAGCAGCGTAGTTCCAGTGGAGACCCAGTACTTC
CDR3 protein: CASSVVPVETQYF

V gene: TRBV19
D gene: TRBD1
clone size: once
J gene: TRBJ1-5
CDR3 DNA: TGTGCCAGTAGCACCGGACAGGCCTACAATCAGCCCCAGCATTTT
CDR3 protein: CASSTGQAYNQPQHF

V gene: TRBV7-2
D gene: .
clone size: few
J gene: TRBJ2-1
CDR3 DNA: TGTGCCAGCAGCTTAGAACGAGCTGGGCAGTTCTTC
CDR3 protein: CASSLERAGQFF

V gene: TRBV18
D gene: TRBD2
clone size: .
J gene: TRBJ2-7
CDR3 DNA: TGTGCCAGCTCACCACCGGAGCGGGGGGTATGGGACGAGCAGTACTTC
CDR3 protein: CASSPPERGVWDEQYF

V gene: TRBV11-3
D gene: TRBD1
clone size: .
J gene: TRBJ2-6
CDR3 DNA: TGTGCCAGCTCGGACAGGGGCTCTGGGGCCAACGTCCTGACTTTC
CDR3 protein: CASSDRGSGANVLTF

V gene: TRBV29-1
D gene: TRBD1
clone size: .
J gene: TRBJ2-5
CDR3 DNA: TGCAGCGCCCAGACAGGGTTGGAGACCCAGTACTTC
CDR3 protein: CSAQTGLETQYF

V gene: TRBV9
D gene: TRBD1
clone size: .
J gene: TRBJ1-6
CDR3 DNA: TGTGCCAGCAGTGCTGGGACAGGTAATTCACCCCTCCACTTT
CDR3 protein: CASSAGTGNSPLHF

V gene: TRBV7-2
D gene: .
clone size: .
J gene: TRBJ1-2
CDR3 DNA: TGTGCCAGCAGCCTCGGGACTCTCTATGGCTACACCTTC
CDR3 protein: CASSLGTLYGYTF

V gene: TRBV5-1
D gene: .
clone size: .
J gene: TRBJ2-3
CDR3 DNA: TGCGCCAGCAGCTTAGGTGGGACTAGCACAGATACGCAGTATTTT
CDR3 protein: CASSLGGTSTDTQYF

V gene: TRBV11-3
D gene: .
clone size: .
J gene: TRBJ2-1
CDR3 DNA: TGTGCCAGCAGCTTAGGTCTGTACAATGAGCAGTTCTTC
CDR3 protein: CASSLGLYNEQFF

V gene: TRBV10-3
D gene: .
clone size: .
J gene: TRBJ2-2
CDR3 DNA: TGTGCCATCAGGGGCGCCAGGGGCGCCGGGGAGCTGTTTTTT
CDR3 protein: CAIRGARGAGELFF

V gene: TRBV7-2
D gene: TRBD2
clone size: .
J gene: TRBJ2-1
CDR3 DNA: TGTGCCAGCAGCACCCGCCCGGGGGGGGCCACTTACAATGAGCAGTTCTTC
CDR3 protein: CASSTRPGGATYNEQFF

V gene: TRBV5-5
D gene: .
clone size: .
J gene: TRBJ2-7
CDR3 DNA: TGTGCCAGCAGCCGAGTGGGGCCCGAGCAGTACTTC
CDR3 protein: CASSRVGPEQYF

V gene: TRBV7-7
D gene: TRBD1
clone size: .
J gene: TRBJ2-5
CDR3 DNA: TGTGCTAGCAGCTCGGGACAGGGAAGTCAAGAGACCCAGTACTTC
CDR3 protein: CASSSGQGSQETQYF